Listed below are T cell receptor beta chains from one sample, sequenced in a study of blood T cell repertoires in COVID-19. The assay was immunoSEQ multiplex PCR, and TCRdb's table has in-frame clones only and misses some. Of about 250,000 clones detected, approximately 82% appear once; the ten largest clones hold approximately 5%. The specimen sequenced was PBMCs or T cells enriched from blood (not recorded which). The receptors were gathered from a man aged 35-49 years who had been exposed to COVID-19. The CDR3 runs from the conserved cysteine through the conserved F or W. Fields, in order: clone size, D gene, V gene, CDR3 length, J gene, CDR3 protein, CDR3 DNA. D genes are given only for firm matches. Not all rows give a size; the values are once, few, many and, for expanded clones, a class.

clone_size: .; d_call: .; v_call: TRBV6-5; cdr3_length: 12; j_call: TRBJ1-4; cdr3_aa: CASVGQEEKLFF; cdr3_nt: TGTGCCAGCGTCGGACAAGAAGAAAAACTGTTTTTT
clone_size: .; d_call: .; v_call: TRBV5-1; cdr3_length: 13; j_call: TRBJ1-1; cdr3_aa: CASSFEGGTEAFF; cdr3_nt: TGCGCCAGCAGCTTTGAAGGGGGCACTGAAGCTTTCTTT
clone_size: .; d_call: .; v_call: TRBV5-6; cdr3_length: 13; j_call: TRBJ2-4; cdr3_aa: CASSAQGGNIQYF; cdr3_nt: TGTGCCAGCAGCGCACAGGGGGGGAACATTCAGTACTTC
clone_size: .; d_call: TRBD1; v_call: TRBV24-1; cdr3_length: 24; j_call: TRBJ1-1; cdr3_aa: CATSANWGTGPPTRVSGMNTEAFF; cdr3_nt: TGTGCCACCAGTGCCAACTGGGGGACAGGGCCTCCGACACGGGTAAGTGGCATGAACACTGAAGCTTTCTTT
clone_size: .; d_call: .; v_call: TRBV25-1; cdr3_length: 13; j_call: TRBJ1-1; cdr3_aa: CASSKQGYTEAFF; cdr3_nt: TGTGCCAGCAGCAAACAGGGATACACTGAAGCTTTCTTT
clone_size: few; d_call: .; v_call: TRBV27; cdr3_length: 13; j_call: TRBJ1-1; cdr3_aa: CASSYWRNTEAFF; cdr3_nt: TGTGCCAGCAGTTACTGGAGGAACACTGAAGCTTTCTTT
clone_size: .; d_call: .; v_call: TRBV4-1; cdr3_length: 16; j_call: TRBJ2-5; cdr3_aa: CASSQDLGTGWETQYF; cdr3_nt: TGCGCCAGCAGCCAAGACCTGGGGACTGGATGGGAGACCCAGTACTTC
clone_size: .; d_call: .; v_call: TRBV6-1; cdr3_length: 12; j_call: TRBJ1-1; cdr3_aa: CASSESGTEAFF; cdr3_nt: TGTGCCAGCAGTGAATCGGGGACTGAAGCTTTCTTT
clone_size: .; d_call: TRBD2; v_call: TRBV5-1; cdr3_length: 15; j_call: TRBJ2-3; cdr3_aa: CASSPPGSGGDTQYF; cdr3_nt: TGCGCCAGCAGCCCCCCGGGCAGCGGGGGGGATACGCAGTATTTT
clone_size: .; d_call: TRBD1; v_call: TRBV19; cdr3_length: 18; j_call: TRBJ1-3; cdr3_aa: CASSIRGKRGRFGNTIYF; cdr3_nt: TGTGCCAGTAGTATCCGAGGAAAAAGGGGGCGTTTTGGAAACACCATATATTTT
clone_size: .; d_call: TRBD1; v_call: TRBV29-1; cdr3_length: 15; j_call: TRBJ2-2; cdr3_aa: CSAGLLGQGAGELFF; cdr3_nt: TGCAGCGCCGGATTACTTGGACAGGGGGCTGGGGAGCTGTTTTTT
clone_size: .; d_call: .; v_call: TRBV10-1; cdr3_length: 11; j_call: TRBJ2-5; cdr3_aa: CASSGGGTQYF; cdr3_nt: TGCGCCAGCAGTGGAGGTGGGACCCAGTACTTC
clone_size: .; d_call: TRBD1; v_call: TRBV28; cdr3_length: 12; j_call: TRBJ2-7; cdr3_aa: CASRTGDYEQYF; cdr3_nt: TGTGCCAGCAGGACAGGGGACTACGAGCAGTACTTC
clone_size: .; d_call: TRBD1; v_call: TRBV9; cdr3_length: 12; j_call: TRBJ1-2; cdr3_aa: CASTDRAYGYTF; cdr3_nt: TGTGCCAGCACCGACAGGGCCTATGGCTACACCTTC
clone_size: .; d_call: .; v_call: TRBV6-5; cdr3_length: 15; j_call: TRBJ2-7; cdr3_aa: CASREGEAGGDEQYF; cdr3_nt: TGTGCCAGCAGAGAGGGGGAAGCCGGAGGTGACGAGCAGTACTTC
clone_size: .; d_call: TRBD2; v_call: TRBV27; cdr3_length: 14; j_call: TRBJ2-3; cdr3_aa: CASSVAGGEDTQYF; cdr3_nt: TGTGCCAGCAGTGTAGCGGGAGGAGAAGATACGCAGTATTTT
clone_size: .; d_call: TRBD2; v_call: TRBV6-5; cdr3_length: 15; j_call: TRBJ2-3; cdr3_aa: CASSYMGLDTDTQYF; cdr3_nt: TGTGCCAGCAGTTACATGGGACTAGACACAGATACGCAGTATTTT
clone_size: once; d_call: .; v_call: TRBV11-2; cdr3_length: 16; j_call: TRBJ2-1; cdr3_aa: CASSLRGGAGYNEQFF; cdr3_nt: TGTGCCAGCAGCTTAAGGGGCGGTGCTGGCTACAATGAGCAGTTCTTC
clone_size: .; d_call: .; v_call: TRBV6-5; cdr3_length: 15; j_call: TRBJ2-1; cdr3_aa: CASTPPGGPPNEQFF; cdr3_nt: TGTGCCAGCACCCCTCCGGGGGGCCCTCCCAATGAGCAGTTCTTC
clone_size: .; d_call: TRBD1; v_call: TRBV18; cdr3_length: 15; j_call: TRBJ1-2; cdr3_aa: CASSQNGQGAYGYTF; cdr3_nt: TGTGCCAGCTCACAGAACGGACAGGGGGCGTATGGCTACACCTTC
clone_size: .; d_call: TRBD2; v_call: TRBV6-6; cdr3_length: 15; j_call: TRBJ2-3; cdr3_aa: CASSRQGLYTDTQYF; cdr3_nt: TGTGCCAGCAGCCGTCAGGGACTATACACAGATACGCAGTATTTT